Below, 6 T cell receptor beta chains from the same sample are listed, as sequenced in a study of OX40 agonist ivuxolimab in advanced cancers. Libraries were prepared by immunoSEQ multiplex PCR; TCRdb keeps only in-frame clonotypes and omits some of them. The repertoire holds some 75,000 clones, with roughly 87% as singletons. Sequencing used CD4+ or CD8+ T cells sorted from blood, obtained in a trial of the OX40 agonist ivuxolimab. The receptors shown here come from an adult with an advanced solid tumor such as melanoma, head and neck, liver or kidney cancer.

The chain couples TRBV6-5 to TRBJ2-7; weak D call: TRBD1 (5 bases). CDR1 is MNHEY and CDR2 is SVGAGI in the germline V gene. The CDR3 consists of 16 residues. The V end lost 4 bases, the J end lost 3 bases, and 19 bases lay between the germline ends. CDR3 loop: CASSFISGYLFYEQYF. CDR3 nucleotide sequence: TGTGCCAGCAGTTTTATCTCAGGGTACCTGTTCTACGAGCAGTACTTC.

This CDR3 reads CASRSPEGARGSDTQYF. CDR3 coding DNA: TGTGCCAGCAGATCCCCTGAGGGGGCGAGAGGCTCAGATACGCAGTATTTT. V gene TRBV21-1 combines with J gene TRBJ2-3; TRBD1, the D gene given by the table, was not confirmed from the DNA. TRBV21-1 is described as a pseudogene. The CDR3 has 17 residues.

V and J are TRBV6-5 and TRBJ2-2; D call uncertain. The V end was cut by 2 bases, the J end by 7 bases, with 8 bases between. CDR1 is MNHEY and CDR2 is SVGAGI in the germline V gene. This CDR3 comprises 13 residues. The CDR3 here is CASSYLRGGELFF. In nucleotides, the CDR3 is TGTGCCAGCAGTTACCTTAGAGGCGGGGAGCTGTTTTTT.

This chain uses TRBV4-3 with TRBJ2-3, with 8 bases lining up with TRBD2. V dropped 0 bases and J dropped 1; count of bases not matched to a gene: 3. Germline CDR1 reads LGHNA; CDR2 reads YSLEER. The CDR3 has 16 amino acids. DNA of the CDR3: TGCGCCAGCAGCCAAGATCGGGGGGGGCGCACAGATACGCAGTATTTT. Protein sequence: CASSQDRGGRTDTQYF.

The sample holds a few counts of this clone. V usage is TRBV7-9 and J usage is TRBJ2-3, with 8 positions matching TRBD2. With 5 bases clipped from V and 5 bases from J, the junction kept 15 bases outside the gene matches. The CDR3 runs 17 residues. Germline lookup yields CDR1 SEHNR and CDR2 FQNEAQ (reference sequence). The CDR3 bases are TGTGCCAGCAGCCCCTTAGCGGCAGCGGGAGCTGGAGATACGCAGTATTTT. Its protein is CASSPLAAAGAGDTQYF.

V gene TRBV10-3 combines with J gene TRBJ1-1; D ambiguous. Germline-derived CDR1 and CDR2 are ENHRY and SYGVKD. This CDR3 region has 13 residues. Trimming left V 10 bases short and J 4 bases short, with 16 bases between. The CDR3 DNA sequence: TGTGCCACCAGCTTTTCGGGCCCCACTGAAGCTTTCTTT. It is translated as CATSFSGPTEAFF.